The 29 T cell receptor beta chains in this list originate from one sample, sequenced in a study of OX40 agonist ivuxolimab in advanced cancers. The library was prepared using the immunoSEQ multiplex PCR assay. In its TCRdb copy, this immuneACCESS table keeps in-frame sequences only and misses some clones. Where compared with another copy, unresolved V genes explain less than half of these, and the others have no known cause. The sample has over 50,000 clones on record, around 90% of them singletons. Around 1.9% of the sample goes to the ten largest clones. Sequencing was performed on CD4+ or CD8+ T cells sorted from blood, taken in a trial of the OX40 agonist ivuxolimab. These receptors all stem from an adult with an advanced solid tumor such as melanoma, head and neck, liver or kidney cancer.

In this sample, this clone turned up once. This chain joins TRBV6-6 and TRBJ1-2; 7 bases line up with TRBD1. The CDR3 runs to 14 residues. Germline trimming cut 6 bases from V and 8 bases from J; bases unmatched to any gene: 12. The germline V gene encodes CDR1 MNHNY and CDR2 SVGAGI (reference sequence). The CDR3 sequence is CASSILTGWDGYTF. The CDR3 DNA reads TGTGCCAGCAGCATATTGACAGGGTGGGACGGCTACACCTTC.

The rearrangement uses TRBV4-1 and TRBJ1-5; 9 bases fit TRBD1. With V trimmed by 1 base and J by 0 bases, 7 bases remained unmatched. This CDR3 is 18 amino acids long. CDR1 is MGHRA and CDR2 is YSYEKL in the germline V gene. CDR3 residues: CASSQGTGQGYSNQPQHF. The CDR3 nucleotides are TGCGCCAGCAGCCAAGGGACCGGACAGGGGTATAGCAATCAGCCCCAGCATTTT.

The chain carries TRBV29-1 and TRBJ2-7, with a tentative D call TRBD2 (6 bases). Germline V gene data show CDR1 as SQVTM and CDR2 as ANQGSEA. There are 14 residues in the CDR3. V gave up 4 bases and J gave up 3 bases, with 16 bases separating them. CDR3 amino acids: CSVGGTKPYYEQYF. CDR3 bases: TGCAGCGTTGGCGGGACCAAACCGTACTACGAGCAGTACTTC.

The chain has TRBV5-4 and TRBJ2-1, with a tentative D call TRBD2 (6 bases). V was cut by 3 bases and J by 4 bases, with 14 bases left in between. CDR1 SGHNT and CDR2 YYREEE come from the germline V gene (reference sequence). This CDR3 has 15 amino acids. CDR3 DNA: TGTGCCAGCAGCTCGTACGACGGGGGTTACAATGAGCAGTTCTTC. As protein: CASSSYDGGYNEQFF.

V usage is TRBV6-5 and J usage is TRBJ1-2, with 9 bases identical to TRBD1. Looked up from germline, CDR1 is MNHEY and CDR2 is SVGAGI. The CDR3 contains 14 residues. Trimming removed 4 bases from V and 4 bases from J; junction bases left unmatched: 4. CDR3 sequence (DNA): TGTGCCAGCAGTTCGCCGACAGGGGGCTATGGCTACACCTTC. This encodes CASSSPTGGYGYTF.

The chain combines TRBV7-9 with TRBJ2-5; 14 bases match TRBD2. The V segment lost 7 bases and the J segment 4 bases; nucleotides outside the gene matches: 11. CDR3 length: 17 residues. The germline CDR1 and CDR2 sequences are SEHNR and FQNEAQ (reference sequence). CDR3: CASTTSGGLAGVETQYF. CDR3 DNA: TGTGCCAGCACCACCTCAGGGGGACTAGCGGGAGTAGAGACCCAGTACTTC.

Regarding this clone: Other DNA sequences in this sample translate to the same CDR3. The chain recombines TRBV28 with TRBJ1-5; D is possibly TRBD1 (5 bases). Germline V gene lookup returns CDR1 MDHEN and CDR2 SYDVKM. V was pared by 5 bases and J by 2 bases, with 10 bases between. The CDR3 is 14 residues long. The CDR3 DNA reads as TGTGCCAGCAGTCCTGGCAGGGGCAATCAGCCCCAGCATTTT. It yields the protein CASSPGRGNQPQHF. Filled out from reference TRBV28 and TRBJ1-5, the complete variable domain reads DVKVTQSSRYLVKRTGEKVFLECVQDMDHENMFWYRQDPGLGLRLIYFSYDVKMKEKGDIPEGYSVSREKKERFSLILESASTNQTSMYLCASSPGRGNQPQHFGDGTRLSIL.

The V and J genes are TRBV9 and TRBJ2-5; D unclear. Germline loops: CDR1 SGDLS, CDR2 YYNGEE. Trimming removed 7 bases at V and 6 bases at J, with 25 bases between. CDR3 size: 16 residues. DNA for the CDR3: TGTGCCAGCCTAGACGCCCACTCAGGACGAGGAAAGACCCAGTACTTC. Translated: CASLDAHSGRGKTQYF.

The rearrangement uses TRBV5-4 and TRBJ2-7; either TRBD1 or TRBD2 may supply D (5 bases each). This CDR3 has 14 amino acids. With 0 bases removed from V and 4 bases from J, the gap between germline ends came to 11 bases. Germline lookup yields CDR1 SGHNT and CDR2 YYREEE (reference sequence). The chain's CDR3 is CASSLEAGRYEQYF. For the CDR3, the DNA is TGTGCCAGCAGCTTGGAGGCAGGGAGATACGAGCAGTACTTC.

The rearrangement joins TRBV6-5 to TRBJ1-1; D is perhaps TRBD1 (5 bases). CDR1 is MNHEY and CDR2 is SVGAGI in the germline V gene. The V end was cut by 2 bases, the J end by 4 bases, with 14 bases between. CDR3 size: 15 residues. This CDR3 reads CASSYVGARATEAFF. The CDR3 DNA reads as TGTGCCAGCAGTTACGTTGGGGCTCGGGCCACTGAAGCTTTCTTT.

The chain employs TRBV4-1 and TRBJ2-5; D is unclear. Germline CDR1 reads MGHRA; CDR2 reads YSYEKL. The CDR3 has 15 residues. The germline V and J ends were trimmed by 0 bases and 1 base, with 9 bases remaining between them. In DNA, the CDR3 is TGCGCCAGCAGCCAAGAGCGGACCTTCCAAGAGACCCAGTACTTC. Translated: CASSQERTFQETQYF.

This chain links TRBV6-6 with TRBJ1-2, with 8 bases lining up with TRBD1. The CDR3 is 16 amino acids. With V trimmed by 7 bases and J by 8 bases, 18 bases remained unmatched. Germline CDR1 and CDR2: MNHNY and SVGAGI (reference sequence). The CDR3, as DNA: TGTGCCAGCATTATGGCAACAGGGGGATATTCGGGGGGCTACACCTTC. It translates to CASIMATGGYSGGYTF.

The CDR3 DNA is TGTGCCAGCAGCTTAACACGGACAGGGACCCAGCCCCAGCATTTT. Its protein product is CASSLTRTGTQPQHF. The chain carries TRBV7-8 and TRBJ1-5, with 8 bases fitting TRBD1. This CDR3 is 15 amino acids long. Per the germline V gene, CDR1 is SGHVS and CDR2 is FQNEAQ. The trim removed 2 bases at V and 7 bases at J, leaving 7 bases unmatched.

V is TRBV5-6 and J is TRBJ2-7; 8 bases align to TRBD1. Germline-derived CDR1 and CDR2 are SGHDT and YYEEEE. V lost 3 bases to trimming and J lost 3 bases; unmatched junction nucleotides: 8. The CDR3 runs to 15 residues. DNA of the CDR3: TGTGCCAGCAGCTGGGGTAGACAGGGGTTCTACGAGCAGTACTTC. Translating it yields CASSWGRQGFYEQYF.

A single count supports this clone. V usage is TRBV6-5 and J usage is TRBJ2-7; 7 bases fit TRBD2. The CDR3 contains 14 residues. Looked up from germline, CDR1 is MNHEY and CDR2 is SVGAGI. Trimming took 5 bases from V and 4 from J; bases not matched to a gene: 8. CDR3 amino acids: CASSRRLADYEQYF. The CDR3 DNA reads TGTGCCAGCAGTCGCCGACTAGCTGATTACGAGCAGTACTTC.

On this clone: The junction shows a germline mismatch at one end, possibly a read error. The chain couples TRBV19 to TRBJ1-2, with D maybe TRBD1 (6 bases). The CDR3 spans 16 residues. Per germline, CDR1 LNHDA and CDR2 SQIVND (reference sequence). In nucleotides, the CDR3 is TGTGCCAGTACCCTCCTTTCGGGGGGGGGCGCCGGGTTGAGGAGCTTC. It yields the protein CASTLLSGGGAGLRSF.

The chain couples TRBV5-1 to TRBJ2-1; no reliable D call. The CDR3 contains 15 residues. CDR1 is SGHRS and CDR2 is YFSETQ in the germline V gene. Trimming stripped 0 bases from V and 4 bases from J, with 11 bases between. The CDR3 reads CASSLETRSYNEQFF. DNA of the CDR3: TGCGCCAGCAGCTTGGAGACCAGGAGTTACAATGAGCAGTTCTTC.

This clone was recorded only once. V gene TRBV29-1 combines with J gene TRBJ1-5, with D uncertain. The V end was cut by 4 bases, the J end by 0 bases, with 4 bases between. This CDR3 spans 12 amino acids. CDR1 and CDR2 (germline): SQVTM, ANQGSEA. CDR3 region: CSVGNSNQPQHF. The CDR3 nucleotides read TGCAGCGTTGGCAATAGCAATCAGCCCCAGCATTTT.

The gene calls are TRBV7-3 and TRBJ2-5, with 7 bases aligning to TRBD2. The DNA matches TRBJ2-7 better at its end, which makes the J call doubtful. The CDR3 is 15 residues long. Germline CDR1 SGHTA, CDR2 FQGTGA. This CDR3 is CASSSYAGVKYEQYF. DNA of the CDR3: TGTGCCAGCAGCTCCTATGCGGGAGTTAAATACGAGCAGTACTTC.

The chain uses TRBV14 and TRBJ2-1; 9 bases are a match to TRBD2. Germline V gene data show CDR1 as SGHDN and CDR2 as FVKESK. The ends lost 8 bases at V and 6 bases at J; junction bases unmatched: 8. There are 14 residues in the CDR3. CDR3 sequence (DNA): TGTGCCAGCGATCCAGGCGGGGGGGCCAATGAGCAGTTCTTC. This sequence encodes CASDPGGGANEQFF.

For the CDR3, the DNA is TGTGCCAGCAGTTCCCAGGGGTTCGGGCCCCAGCATTTT. Translation: CASSSQGFGPQHF. The V gene is TRBV27, the J gene TRBJ1-5; TRBD1 might be the D (6 bases). V was pared by 4 bases and J by 9 bases, with 13 bases between. Germline values: CDR1 MNHEY, CDR2 SMNVEV (reference sequence). There are 13 residues in the CDR3.

The V gene is TRBV5-1, the J gene TRBJ1-5; D is undetermined. CDR1 is SGHRS, CDR2 YFSETQ, per germline. Between the trimmed V and J ends, which lost 4 bases and 3 bases, there was a span of 8 bases. The CDR3 covers 13 residues. CDR3 bases: TGCGCCAGCAGCCCCGATCCCAATCAGCCCCAGCATTTT. Protein: CASSPDPNQPQHF.

This chain links TRBV27 with TRBJ2-7, with 8 bases identical to TRBD2. The CDR3 spans 11 residues. V was clipped by 8 bases and J by 7 bases; unmatched bases: 4. The germline CDR1 and CDR2 sequences are MNHEY and SMNVEV (reference sequence). Here the CDR3 reads CASSGGGEQYF. CDR3 sequence (DNA): TGTGCCAGCTCGGGAGGGGGTGAGCAGTACTTC.

This clone has more than one count but fewer than ten. The chain joins TRBV4-3 to TRBJ1-1; no definite D call. In germline, CDR1 is LGHNA, CDR2 YSLEER. V lost 0 bases and J 11 bases, leaving 16 bases between the germline ends. This CDR3 has 14 amino acids. CDR3 coding DNA: TGCGCCAGCAGCCAAGAACCCTCTAGGACCAGGGCTTTCTTT. Translating it yields CASSQEPSRTRAFF.

The chain combines TRBV14 with TRBJ2-1; a weak D match, TRBD1 (6 bases). Trimming took off 2 bases at V and 3 bases at J, with 14 bases between the two ends. Germline CDR1 SGHDN, CDR2 FVKESK. The CDR3 extends over 16 amino acids. CDR3 sequence (DNA): TGTGCCAGCAGCCAAACAGGGCTGGCTATCTACAATGAGCAGTTCTTC. Translation: CASSQTGLAIYNEQFF.

The chain combines TRBV5-4 with TRBJ2-1; TRBD1 matches at 8 bases. The CDR3 sequence is 17 residues long. Unmatched junction bases numbered 9, after V lost 2 bases and J lost 2 bases. Germline loops: CDR1 SGHNT, CDR2 YYREEE (reference sequence). As DNA, the CDR3 is TGTGCCAGCAGCTTCGTGGCCTACAGGGGGGCCTACAATGAGCAGTTCTTC. Protein: CASSFVAYRGAYNEQFF.

This sequence joins TRBV11-2 and TRBJ2-7; no reliable D call. Trimming shortened V by 2 bases and J by 7 bases, and 9 bases separated the two germline ends. The CDR3 length is 12 residues. Per germline, CDR1 SGHAT and CDR2 FQNNGV. DNA of the CDR3: TGTGCCAGCAGCTTATGGGCAGAAGAGCAGTACTTC. It is translated as CASSLWAEEQYF.

V is TRBV6-1 and J is TRBJ1-4; TRBD1 might be the D (5 bases). V was pared by 4 bases and J by 13 bases, with 10 bases between. Germline V gene data show CDR1 as MNHNS and CDR2 as SASEGT. The CDR3 contains 11 residues. CDR3 bases: TGTGCCAGCAGTGCGGGGGGTGGACTGTTTTTT. Translated: CASSAGGGLFF.

The J gene is TRBJ1-2, the V gene TRBV14, with 12 bases lining up with TRBD1. With V trimmed by 4 bases and J by 9 bases, 18 bases remained unmatched. CDR3 length: 18 amino acids. CDR1 and CDR2 from the germline V gene are SGHDN and FVKESK. Here the CDR3 reads CASSPFPGTGGPLESYTF. CDR3 nucleotide sequence: TGTGCCAGCAGCCCCTTTCCCGGGACAGGGGGCCCTTTGGAGAGCTACACCTTC.